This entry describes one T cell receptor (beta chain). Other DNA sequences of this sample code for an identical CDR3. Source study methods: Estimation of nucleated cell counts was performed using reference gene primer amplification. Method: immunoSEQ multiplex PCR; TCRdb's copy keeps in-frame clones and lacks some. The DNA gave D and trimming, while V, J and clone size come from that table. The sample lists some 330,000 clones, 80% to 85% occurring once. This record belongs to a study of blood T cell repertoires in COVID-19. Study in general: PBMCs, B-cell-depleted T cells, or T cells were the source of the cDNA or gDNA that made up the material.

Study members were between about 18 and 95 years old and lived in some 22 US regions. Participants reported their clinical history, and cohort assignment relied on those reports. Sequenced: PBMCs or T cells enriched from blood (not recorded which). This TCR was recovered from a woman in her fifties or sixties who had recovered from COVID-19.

Here the CDR3 DNA reads TGTGCCAGCAGCTTAACGGGGGGCTCTGACACTGAAGCTTTCTTT. Translating it yields CASSLTGGSDTEAFF. The rearrangement joins TRBV7-9 to TRBJ1-1, with D tentatively TRBD1 (6 bases). Trimming left V 2 bases short and J 3 bases short, with 13 bases between. This CDR3 has 15 residues. CDR1 and CDR2 (germline): SEHNR, FQNEAQ (reference sequence).